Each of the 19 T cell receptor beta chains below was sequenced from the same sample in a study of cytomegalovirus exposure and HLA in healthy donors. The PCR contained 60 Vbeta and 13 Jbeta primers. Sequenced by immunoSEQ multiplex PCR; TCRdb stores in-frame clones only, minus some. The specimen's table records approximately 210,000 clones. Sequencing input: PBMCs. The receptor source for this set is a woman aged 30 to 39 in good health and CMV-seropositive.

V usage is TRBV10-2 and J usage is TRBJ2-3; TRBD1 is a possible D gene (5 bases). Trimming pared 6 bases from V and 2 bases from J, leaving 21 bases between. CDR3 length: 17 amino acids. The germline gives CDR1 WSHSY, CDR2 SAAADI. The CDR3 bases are TGCGCCAGCAGACCCGGGCCCTCAGGGCGTTACACAGATACGCAGTATTTT. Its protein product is CASRPGPSGRYTDTQYF.

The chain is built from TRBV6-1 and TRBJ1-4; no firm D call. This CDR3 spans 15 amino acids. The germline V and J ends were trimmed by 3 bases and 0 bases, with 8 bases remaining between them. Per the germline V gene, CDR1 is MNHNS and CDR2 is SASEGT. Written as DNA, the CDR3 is TGTGCCAGCAGTGATTACAGTGCAACTAATGAAAAACTGTTTTTT. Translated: CASSDYSATNEKLFF.

The CDR3 coding sequence is TGTGCCACCTACTCGGGACAGAACACTGAAGCTTTCTTT. It is translated as CATYSGQNTEAFF. The chain combines TRBV28 with TRBJ1-1; tentative D call: TRBD1 (6 bases). With 10 bases removed from V and 1 base from J, the gap between germline ends came to 13 bases. The CDR3 contains 13 residues. Germline-derived CDR1 and CDR2 are MDHEN and SYDVKM.

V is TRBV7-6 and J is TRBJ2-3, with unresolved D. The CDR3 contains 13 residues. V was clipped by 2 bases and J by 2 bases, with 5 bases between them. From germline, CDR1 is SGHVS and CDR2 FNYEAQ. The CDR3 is CASSLSYTDTQYF. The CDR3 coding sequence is TGTGCCAGCAGCTTATCCTACACAGATACGCAGTATTTT. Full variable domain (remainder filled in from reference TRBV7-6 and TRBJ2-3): GAGVSQSPRYKVTKRGQDVALRCDPISGHVSLYWYRQALGQGPEFLTYFNYEAQQDKSGLPNDRFSAERPEGSISTLTIQRTEQRDSAMYRCASSLSYTDTQYFGPGTRLTVL.

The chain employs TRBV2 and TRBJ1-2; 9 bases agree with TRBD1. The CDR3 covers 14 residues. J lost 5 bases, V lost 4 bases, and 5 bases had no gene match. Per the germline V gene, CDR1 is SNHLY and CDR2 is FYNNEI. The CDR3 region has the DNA TGTGCCAGCAGTGGAGGACAGGGGCCTTATGGCTACACCTTC. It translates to CASSGGQGPYGYTF.

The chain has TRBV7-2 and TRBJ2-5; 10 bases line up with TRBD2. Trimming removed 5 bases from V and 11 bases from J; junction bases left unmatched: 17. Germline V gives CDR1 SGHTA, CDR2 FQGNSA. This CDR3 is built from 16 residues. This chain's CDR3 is CASSTSVALAGLVQYF. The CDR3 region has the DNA TGTGCCAGCAGCACTAGTGTGGCACTAGCGGGATTGGTGCAGTACTTC.

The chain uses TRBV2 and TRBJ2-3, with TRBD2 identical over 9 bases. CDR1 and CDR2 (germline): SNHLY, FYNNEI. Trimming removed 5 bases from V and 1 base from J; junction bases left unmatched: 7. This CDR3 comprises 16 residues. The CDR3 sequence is CASSTLSGGGTDTQYF. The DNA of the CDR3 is TGTGCCAGCAGTACCCTTAGCGGGGGTGGCACAGATACGCAGTATTTT.

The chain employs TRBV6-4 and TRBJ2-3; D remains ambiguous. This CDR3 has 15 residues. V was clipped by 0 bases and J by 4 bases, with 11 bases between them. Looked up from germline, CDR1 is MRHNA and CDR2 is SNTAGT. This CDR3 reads CASSDSRFRADTQYF. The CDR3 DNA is TGTGCCAGCAGTGACTCGAGGTTCCGGGCAGATACGCAGTATTTT.

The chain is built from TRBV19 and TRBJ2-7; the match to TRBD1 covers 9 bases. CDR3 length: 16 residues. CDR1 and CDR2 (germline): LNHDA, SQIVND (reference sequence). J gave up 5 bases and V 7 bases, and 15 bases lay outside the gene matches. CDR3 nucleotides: TGTGCCAGTACCGACAGAATCGGGACAGGGAACAACGAGCAGTACTTC. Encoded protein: CASTDRIGTGNNEQYF.

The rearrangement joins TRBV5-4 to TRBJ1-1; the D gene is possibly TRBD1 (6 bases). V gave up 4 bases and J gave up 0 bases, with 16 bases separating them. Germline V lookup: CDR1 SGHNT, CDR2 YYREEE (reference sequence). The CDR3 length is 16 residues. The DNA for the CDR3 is TGTGCCAGCAGCCGGCGATGGGGGGGGCTGAACACTGAAGCTTTCTTT. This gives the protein CASSRRWGGLNTEAFF.

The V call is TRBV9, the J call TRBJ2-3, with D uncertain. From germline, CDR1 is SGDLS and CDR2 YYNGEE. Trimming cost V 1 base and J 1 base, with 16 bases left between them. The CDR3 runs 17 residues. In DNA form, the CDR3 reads TGTGCCAGCAGCGTAAATCTAATAGCTGAACGCACAGATACGCAGTATTTT. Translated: CASSVNLIAERTDTQYF.

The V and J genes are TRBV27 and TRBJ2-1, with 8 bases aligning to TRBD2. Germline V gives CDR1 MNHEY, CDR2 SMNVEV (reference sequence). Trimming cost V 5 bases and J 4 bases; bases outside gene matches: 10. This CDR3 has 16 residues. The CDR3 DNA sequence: TGTGCCAGCAGTCTCAGCGGGGGCCGACCTTACAATGAGCAGTTCTTC. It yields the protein CASSLSGGRPYNEQFF.

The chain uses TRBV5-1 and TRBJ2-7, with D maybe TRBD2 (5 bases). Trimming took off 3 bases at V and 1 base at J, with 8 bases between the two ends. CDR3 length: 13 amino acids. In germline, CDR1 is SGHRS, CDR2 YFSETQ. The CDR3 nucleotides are TGCGCCAGCAGCTCAGCGGTTTCCTACGAGCAGTACTTC. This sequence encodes CASSSAVSYEQYF.

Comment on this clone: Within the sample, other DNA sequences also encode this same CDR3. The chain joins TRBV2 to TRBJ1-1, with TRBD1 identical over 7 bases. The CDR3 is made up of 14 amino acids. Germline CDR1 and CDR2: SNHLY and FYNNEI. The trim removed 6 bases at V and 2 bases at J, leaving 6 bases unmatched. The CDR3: CASSVRTGNTEAFF. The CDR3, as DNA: TGTGCCAGCAGCGTTAGGACAGGCAACACTGAAGCTTTCTTT. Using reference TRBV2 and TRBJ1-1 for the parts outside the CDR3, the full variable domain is EPEVTQTPSHQVTQMGQEVILRCVPISNHLYFYWYRQILGQKVEFLVSFYNNEISEKSEIFDDQFSVERPDGSNFTLKIRSTKLEDSAMYFCASSVRTGNTEAFFGQGTRLTVV.

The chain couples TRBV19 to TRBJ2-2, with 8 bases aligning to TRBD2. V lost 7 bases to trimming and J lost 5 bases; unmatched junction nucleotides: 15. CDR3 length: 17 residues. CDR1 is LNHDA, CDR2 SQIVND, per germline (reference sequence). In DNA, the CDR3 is TGTGCCAGTAATCGGGAAATCGGGACTAGTCCGACCGGGGAGCTGTTTTTT. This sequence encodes CASNREIGTSPTGELFF. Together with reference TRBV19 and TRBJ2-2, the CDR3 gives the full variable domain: DGGITQSPKYLFRKEGQNVTLSCEQNLNHDAMYWYRQDPGQGLRLIYYSQIVNDFQKGDIAEGYSVSREKKESFPLTVTSAQKNPTAFYLCASNREIGTSPTGELFFGEGSRLTVL.

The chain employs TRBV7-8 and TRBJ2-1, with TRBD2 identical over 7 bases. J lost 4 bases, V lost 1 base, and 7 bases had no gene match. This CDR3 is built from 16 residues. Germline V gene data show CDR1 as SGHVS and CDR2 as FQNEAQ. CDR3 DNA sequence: TGTGCCAGCAGCTTAGTCAGCCTAGCGGATTACAATGAGCAGTTCTTC. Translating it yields CASSLVSLADYNEQFF. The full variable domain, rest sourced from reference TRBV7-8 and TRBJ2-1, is GAGVSQSPRYKVAKRGQDVALRCDPISGHVSLFWYQQALGQGPEFLTYFQNEAQLDKSGLPSDRFFAERPEGSVSTLKIQRTQQEDSAVYLCASSLVSLADYNEQFFGPGTRLTVL.

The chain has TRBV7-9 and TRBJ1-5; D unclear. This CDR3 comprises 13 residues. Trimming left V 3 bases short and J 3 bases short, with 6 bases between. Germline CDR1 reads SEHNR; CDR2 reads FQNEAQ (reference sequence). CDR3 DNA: TGTGCCAGCAGCTTGGCCGTCAATCAGCCCCAGCATTTT. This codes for CASSLAVNQPQHF.

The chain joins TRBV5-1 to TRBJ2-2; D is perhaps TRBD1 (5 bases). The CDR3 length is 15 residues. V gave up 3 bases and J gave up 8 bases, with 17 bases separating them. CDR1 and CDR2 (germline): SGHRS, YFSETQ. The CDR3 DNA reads TGCGCCAGCAGCTCCCCAGGGTCCCAGGGAGGGGAGCTGTTTTTT. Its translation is CASSSPGSQGGELFF.

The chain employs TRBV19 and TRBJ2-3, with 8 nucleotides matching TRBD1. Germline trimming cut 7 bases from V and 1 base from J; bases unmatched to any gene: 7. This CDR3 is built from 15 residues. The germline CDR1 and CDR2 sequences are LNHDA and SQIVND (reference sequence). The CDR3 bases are TGTGCCAGTAACTCACAGGGGGTGGGCACAGATACGCAGTATTTT. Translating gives CASNSQGVGTDTQYF.